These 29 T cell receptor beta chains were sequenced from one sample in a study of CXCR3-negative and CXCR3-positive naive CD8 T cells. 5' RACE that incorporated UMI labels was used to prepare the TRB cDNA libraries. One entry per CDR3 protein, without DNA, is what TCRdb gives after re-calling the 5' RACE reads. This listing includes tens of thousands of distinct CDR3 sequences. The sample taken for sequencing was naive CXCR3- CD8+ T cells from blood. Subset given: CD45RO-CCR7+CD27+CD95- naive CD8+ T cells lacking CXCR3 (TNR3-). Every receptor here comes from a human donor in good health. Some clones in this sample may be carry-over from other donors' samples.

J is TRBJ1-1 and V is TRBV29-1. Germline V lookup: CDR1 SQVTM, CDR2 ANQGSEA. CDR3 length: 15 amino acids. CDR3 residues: CSAMDEGLSGTEAFF. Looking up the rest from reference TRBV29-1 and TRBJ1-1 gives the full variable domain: SAVISQKPSRDICQRGTSLTIQCQVDSQVTMMFWYRQQPGQSLTLIATANQGSEATYESGFVIDKFPISRPNLTFSTLTVSNMSPEDSSIYLCSAMDEGLSGTEAFFGQGTRLTVV.

The CDR3 sequence: CASSYIWGAEAFF. This rearrangement joins TRBV6-2 or TRBV6-3 to TRBJ1-1; there is no DNA to check the TCRdb D call of TRBD1. Germline-derived CDR1 and CDR2 are MNHEY and SVGEGT. The CDR3 runs 13 residues.

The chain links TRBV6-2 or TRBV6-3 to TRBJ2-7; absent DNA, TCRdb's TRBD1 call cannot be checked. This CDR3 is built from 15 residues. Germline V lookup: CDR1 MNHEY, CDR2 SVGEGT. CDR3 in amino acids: CASSYVGGAAYEQYF.

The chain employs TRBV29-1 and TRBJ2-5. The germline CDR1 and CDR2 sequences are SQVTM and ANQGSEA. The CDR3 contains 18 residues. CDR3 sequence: CSVEDPIRSAGLQETQYF. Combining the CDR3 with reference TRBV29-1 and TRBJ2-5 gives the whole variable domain SAVISQKPSRDICQRGTSLTIQCQVDSQVTMMFWYRQQPGQSLTLIATANQGSEATYESGFVIDKFPISRPNLTFSTLTVSNMSPEDSSIYLCSVEDPIRSAGLQETQYFGPGTRLLVL.

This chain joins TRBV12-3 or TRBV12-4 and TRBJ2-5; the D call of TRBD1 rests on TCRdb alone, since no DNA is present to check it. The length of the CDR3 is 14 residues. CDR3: CASSLTRAQETQYF.

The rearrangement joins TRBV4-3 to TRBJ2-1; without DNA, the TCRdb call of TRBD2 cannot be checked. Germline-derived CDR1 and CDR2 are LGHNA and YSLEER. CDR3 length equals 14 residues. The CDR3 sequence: CASSLAIEGNEQFF.

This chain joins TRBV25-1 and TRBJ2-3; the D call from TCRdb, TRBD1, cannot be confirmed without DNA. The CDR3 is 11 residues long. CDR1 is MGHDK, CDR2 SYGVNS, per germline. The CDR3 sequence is CASSGVDTQYF.

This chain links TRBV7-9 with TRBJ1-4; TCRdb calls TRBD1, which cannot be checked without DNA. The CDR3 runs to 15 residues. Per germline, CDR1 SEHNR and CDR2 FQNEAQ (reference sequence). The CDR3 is CASSIRTGADEKLFF.

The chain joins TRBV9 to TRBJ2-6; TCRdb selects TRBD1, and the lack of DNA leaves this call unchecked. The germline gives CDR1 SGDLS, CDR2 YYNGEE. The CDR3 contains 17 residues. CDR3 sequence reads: CASSGVGAPTGANVLTF.

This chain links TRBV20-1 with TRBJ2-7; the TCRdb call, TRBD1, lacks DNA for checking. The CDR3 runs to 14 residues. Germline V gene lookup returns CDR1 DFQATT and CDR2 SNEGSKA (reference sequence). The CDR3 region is CSARDLSRGYEQYF.

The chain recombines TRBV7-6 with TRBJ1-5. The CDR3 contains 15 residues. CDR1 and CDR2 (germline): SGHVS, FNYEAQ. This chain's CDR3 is CASSLVDGLNQPQHF.

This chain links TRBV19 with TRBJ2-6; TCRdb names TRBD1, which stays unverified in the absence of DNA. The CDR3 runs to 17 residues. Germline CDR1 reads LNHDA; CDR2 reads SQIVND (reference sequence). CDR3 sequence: CASSIDRRGGRANVLTF. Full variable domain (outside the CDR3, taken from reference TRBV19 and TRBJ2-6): DGGITQSPKYLFRKEGQNVTLSCEQNLNHDAMYWYRQDPGQGLRLIYYSQIVNDFQKGDIAEGYSVSREKKESFPLTVTSAQKNPTAFYLCASSIDRRGGRANVLTFGAGSRLTVL.

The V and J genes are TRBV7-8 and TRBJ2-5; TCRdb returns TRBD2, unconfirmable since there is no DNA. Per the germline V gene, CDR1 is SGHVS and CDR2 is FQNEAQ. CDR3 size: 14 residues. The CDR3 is CASSRTLLEETQYF.

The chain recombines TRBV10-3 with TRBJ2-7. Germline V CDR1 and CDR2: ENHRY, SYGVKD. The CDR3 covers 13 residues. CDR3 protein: CAISDPKDYEQYF.

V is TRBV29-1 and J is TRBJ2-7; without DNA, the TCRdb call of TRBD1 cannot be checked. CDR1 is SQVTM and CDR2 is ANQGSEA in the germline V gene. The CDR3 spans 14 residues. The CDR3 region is CSASHDRYMYEQYF.

CDR3 protein: CASPGLPTDTQYF. The V call is TRBV6-1, the J call TRBJ2-3; TCRdb selects TRBD2, and the lack of DNA leaves this call unchecked. CDR3 length: 13 residues. From germline, CDR1 is MNHNS and CDR2 SASEGT.

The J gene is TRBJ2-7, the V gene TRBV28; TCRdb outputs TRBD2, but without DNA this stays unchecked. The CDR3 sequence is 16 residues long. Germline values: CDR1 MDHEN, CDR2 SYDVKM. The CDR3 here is CASSYLSTSGAHEQYF.

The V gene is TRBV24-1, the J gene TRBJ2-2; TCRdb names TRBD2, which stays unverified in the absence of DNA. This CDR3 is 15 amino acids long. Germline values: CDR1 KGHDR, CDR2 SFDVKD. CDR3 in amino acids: CATSGGERDTGELFF.

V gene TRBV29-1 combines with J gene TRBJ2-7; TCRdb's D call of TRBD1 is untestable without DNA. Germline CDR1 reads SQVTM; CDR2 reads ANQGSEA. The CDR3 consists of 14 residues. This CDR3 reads CSVKLGQGSDEQYF.

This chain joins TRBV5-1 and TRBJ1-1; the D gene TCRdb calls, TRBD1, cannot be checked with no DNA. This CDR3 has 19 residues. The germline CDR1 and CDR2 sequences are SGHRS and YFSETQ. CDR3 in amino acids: CASSLGWGSVTFSNTEAFF.

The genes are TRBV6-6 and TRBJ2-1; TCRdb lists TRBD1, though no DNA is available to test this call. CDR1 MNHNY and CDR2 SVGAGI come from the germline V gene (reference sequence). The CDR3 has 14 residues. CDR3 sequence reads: CASSFGTGGNEQFF.

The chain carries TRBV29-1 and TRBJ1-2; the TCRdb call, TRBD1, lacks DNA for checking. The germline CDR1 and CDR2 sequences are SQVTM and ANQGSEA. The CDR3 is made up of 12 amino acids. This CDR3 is CSVGPIGGGYTF.

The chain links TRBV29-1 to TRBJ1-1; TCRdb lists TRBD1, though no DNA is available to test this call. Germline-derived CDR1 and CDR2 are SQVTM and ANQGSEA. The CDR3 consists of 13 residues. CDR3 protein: CSVEDTRGRAAFF.

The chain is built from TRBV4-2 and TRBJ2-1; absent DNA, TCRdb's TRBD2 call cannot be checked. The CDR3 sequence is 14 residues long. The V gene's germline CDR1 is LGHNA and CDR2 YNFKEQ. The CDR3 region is CARGEANSYNEQFF.

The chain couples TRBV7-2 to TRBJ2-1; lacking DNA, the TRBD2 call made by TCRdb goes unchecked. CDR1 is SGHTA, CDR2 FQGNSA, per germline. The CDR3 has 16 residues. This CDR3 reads CASSFQMRLRGDEQFF. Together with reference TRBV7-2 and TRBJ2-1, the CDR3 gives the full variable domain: GAGVSQSPSNKVTEKGKDVELRCDPISGHTALYWYRQSLGQGLEFLIYFQGNSAPDKSGLPSDRFSAERTGGSVSTLTIQRTQQEDSAVYLCASSFQMRLRGDEQFFGPGTRLTVL.

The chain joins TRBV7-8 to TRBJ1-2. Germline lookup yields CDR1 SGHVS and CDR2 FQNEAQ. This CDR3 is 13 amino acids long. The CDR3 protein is CASSLGVPDGYTF. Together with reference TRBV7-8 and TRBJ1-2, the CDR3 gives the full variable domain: GAGVSQSPRYKVAKRGQDVALRCDPISGHVSLFWYQQALGQGPEFLTYFQNEAQLDKSGLPSDRFFAERPEGSVSTLKIQRTQQEDSAVYLCASSLGVPDGYTFGSGTRLTVV.

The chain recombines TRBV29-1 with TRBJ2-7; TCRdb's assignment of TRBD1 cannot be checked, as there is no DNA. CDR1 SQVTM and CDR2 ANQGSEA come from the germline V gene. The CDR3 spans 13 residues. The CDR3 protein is CSVVERGGYEQYF.

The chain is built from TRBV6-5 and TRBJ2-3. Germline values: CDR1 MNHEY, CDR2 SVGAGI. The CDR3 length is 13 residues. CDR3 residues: CASSSQSTDTQYF.

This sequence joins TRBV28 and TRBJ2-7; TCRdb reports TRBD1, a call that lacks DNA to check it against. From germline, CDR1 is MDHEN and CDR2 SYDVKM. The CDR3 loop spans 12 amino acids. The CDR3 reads CASSLTGTEQYF.